This T cell receptor (beta chain) was documented in a study of T cell responses to AZD1222 COVID-19 vaccine. Study results and limitations: Elevations in Spike-specific TCR breadth and depth followed administration of two AZD1222 doses.

On this clone itself: Its matching antigen is unknown.

Produced via immunoSEQ multiplex PCR; TCRdb's table is partial and in-frame only. Of 130,000 to 150,000 clones in the sample, 70% to 90% were seen once. CDR1 LGHNT and CDR2 FRNRAP come from the germline V gene. The length of the CDR3 is 19 residues. The V segment lost 6 bases and the J segment 2 bases; nucleotides outside the gene matches: 16. The receptor was isolated from an adult in good health. The sample consisted of peripheral blood, taken on day 0 of AZD1222 vaccination. The genes are TRBV12-5 and TRBJ2-3; the match to TRBD2 covers 11 bases. The CDR3 region has the DNA TGTGCTAGTGGCAAGGGTAGCGGGGGGGCCGCCTCTAACACAGATACGCAGTATTTT. The encoded protein is CASGKGSGGAASNTDTQYF.